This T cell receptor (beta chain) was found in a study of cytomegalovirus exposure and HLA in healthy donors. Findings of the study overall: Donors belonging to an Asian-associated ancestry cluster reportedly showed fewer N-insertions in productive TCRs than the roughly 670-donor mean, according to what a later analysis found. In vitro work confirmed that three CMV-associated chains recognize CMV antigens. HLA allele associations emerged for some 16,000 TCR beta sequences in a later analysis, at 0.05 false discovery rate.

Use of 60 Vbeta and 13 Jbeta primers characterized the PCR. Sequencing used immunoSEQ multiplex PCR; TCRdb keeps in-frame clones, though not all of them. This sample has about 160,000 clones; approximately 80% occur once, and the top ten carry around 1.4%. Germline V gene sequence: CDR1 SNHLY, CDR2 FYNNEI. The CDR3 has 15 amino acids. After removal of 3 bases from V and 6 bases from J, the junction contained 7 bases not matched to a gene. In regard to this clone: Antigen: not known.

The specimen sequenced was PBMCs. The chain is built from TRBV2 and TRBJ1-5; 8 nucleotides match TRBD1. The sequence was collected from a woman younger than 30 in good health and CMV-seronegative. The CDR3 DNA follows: TGTGCCAGCAGTGATGGCCAGGGGGCAAGTCAGCCCCAGCATTTT. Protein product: CASSDGQGASQPQHF.